This section outlines one TCR beta chain sequence together with its context. Its antigen remains unidentified. The data were obtained in a study of shared clonotypes between healthy human individuals. General observations from the study: Clonotypes shared by all four sorted-subset donors had higher generation probabilities than non-shared clonotypes. Sampling used blood alone; tissue repertoires probably differ. An effect of sequencing depth on clonotype sharing among donors was expected.

From germline, CDR1 is SGHNT and CDR2 YYREEE (reference sequence). The CDR3 is 16 amino acids. V trimming: 3 bases; J trimming: 0 bases; junction bases outside the gene matches: 5. The donors, all of them Caucasian adults, lived in Nashville, Tennessee. Profiling relied on immunoSEQ multiplex PCR, and the TCRdb table lists in-frame clones only, not all of them. The top ten hold roughly 1.4% of the sample, which has about 1 million clones, approximately 76% seen once. The V call is TRBV5-4, the J call TRBJ2-2; TRBD2 aligns across 7 bases. This TCR came from a man younger than 30 in good health. What was sequenced was memory CD4+ T cells sorted from blood. Indicated subset: CD45RA-negative fraction. In DNA form, the CDR3 reads TGTGCCAGCAGCTCCAATGGGGGGGCGAACACCGGGGAGCTGTTTTTT. Translated, it gives CASSSNGGANTGELFF. Filled out from reference TRBV5-4 and TRBJ2-2, the complete variable domain reads ETGVTQSPTHLIKTRGQQVTLRCSSQSGHNTVSWYQQALGQGPQFIFQYYREEENGRGNFPPRFSGLQFPNYSSELNVNALELDDSALYLCASSSNGGANTGELFFGEGSRLTVL.